This TCR beta chain was sequenced for a study of T cells in Graves' hyperthyroidism and ophthalmopathy. Absence of ophthalmopathy progression within 18 months defined stable Graves' hyperthyroidism. Findings and limits, study-wide: Blood held most thyroid clonotypes expanded above 0.001 frequency.

Germline V CDR1 and CDR2: MNHEY, SVGAGI. CDR3 length equals 16 residues. V trimming: 2 bases; J trimming: 6 bases; junction bases outside the gene matches: 6. Comment on this clonotype: The antigen is not known.

The CDR3 regions of TCR beta were amplified from RNA transcripts. TCR CDR3 underwent first-round RT-PCR with the HTBI primer set. One entry per CDR3 protein, called by TCRdb with MiXCR from the multiplex PCR reads. The table lists hundreds of thousands of distinct CDR3 sequences, around 13% of them singletons. The chain combines TRBV6-5 with TRBJ2-1, with 11 bases that match TRBD2. The sequence came from a woman between 18 and 30 years old with Graves' hyperthyroidism. The sample consisted of blood. The CDR3 sequence: CASSYTRLAGTNEQFF. The DNA for the CDR3 is TGTGCCAGCAGTTACACTAGACTAGCGGGGACCAATGAGCAGTTCTTC.